The present T cell receptor beta chain was sequenced within a study of blood T cell repertoires in COVID-19. Background on the study: Donors in the United States, Italy and Spain gave samples during acute or convalescent COVID-19. PBMCs, B-cell-depleted T cells, or T cells provided the cDNA or gDNA that made up the material.

The CDR3 totals 15 residues. The V and J ends lost 6 bases and 1 base, in that order; junction bases with no gene match: 8. Germline V lookup: CDR1 LGHDT, CDR2 YNNKEL (reference sequence). In the source study's methods: Reference gene primer amplification gave nucleated cell count estimates. Sequencing used immunoSEQ multiplex PCR; TCRdb keeps in-frame clones, though not all of them. V and J calls plus clone size are reproduced from that table; the DNA served to infer D and trimming. The profile shows under 200,000 clones, 75% to 90% of them singletons. The receptor's source is a woman aged 40 to 55 with acute or convalescent COVID-19. Sequencing used peripheral blood. The chain is built from TRBV3-1 (or the pseudogene TRBV3-2) and TRBJ1-1; 7 positions agree with TRBD1. The CDR3 here is CASRVSQGSNTEAFF. The CDR3 nucleotides read TGTGCCAGCAGGGTATCACAGGGGTCGAACACTGAAGCTTTCTTT.